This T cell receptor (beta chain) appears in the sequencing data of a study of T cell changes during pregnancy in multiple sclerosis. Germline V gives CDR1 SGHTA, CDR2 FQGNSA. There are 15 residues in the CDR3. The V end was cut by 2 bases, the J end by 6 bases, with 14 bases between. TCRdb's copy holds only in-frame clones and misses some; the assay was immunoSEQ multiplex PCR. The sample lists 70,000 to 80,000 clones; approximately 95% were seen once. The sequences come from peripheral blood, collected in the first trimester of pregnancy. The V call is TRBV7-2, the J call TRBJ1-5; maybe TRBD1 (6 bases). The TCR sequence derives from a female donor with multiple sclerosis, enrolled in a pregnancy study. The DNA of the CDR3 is TGTGCCAGCAGCTTACGGGGGGGCGACGGTCAGCCCCAGCATTTT. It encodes CASSLRGGDGQPQHF.